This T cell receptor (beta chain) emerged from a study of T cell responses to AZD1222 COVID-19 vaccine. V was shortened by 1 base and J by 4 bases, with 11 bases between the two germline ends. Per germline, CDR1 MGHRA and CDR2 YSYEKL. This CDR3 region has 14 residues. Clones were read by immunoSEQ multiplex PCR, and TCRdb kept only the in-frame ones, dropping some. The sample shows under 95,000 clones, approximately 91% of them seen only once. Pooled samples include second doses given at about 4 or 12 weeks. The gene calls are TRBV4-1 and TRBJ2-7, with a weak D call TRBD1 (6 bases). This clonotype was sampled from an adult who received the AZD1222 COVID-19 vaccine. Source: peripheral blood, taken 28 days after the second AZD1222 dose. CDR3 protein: CASSQGSRGYEQYF. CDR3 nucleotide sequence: TGCGCCAGCAGCCAAGGTTCCAGGGGTTACGAGCAGTACTTC.